A single sample gave rise to the 7 T cell receptor beta chains below, sequenced in a study of response to subunit inactivated influenza vaccine (dated by TCRdb to 2016 to 2019). Receptors were amplified or captured by RT-PCR. Sequencer: Illumina HiSeq 2500. Through fastp at Q25 and MiXCR, TCRdb rebuilt clones from the public reads, retaining in-frame beta chains. CDR3 protein duplicates are merged, each entry listing the most common genes and DNA. The sample records about 500,000 distinct CDR3 sequences, more than 15% of which are singletons. The ten largest clones add up to roughly 3% of the sample. Sequencing was performed on CD4+ T cells sorted from PBMCs, taken roughly 24 months after vaccination. The source of these receptors is a man aged 50-75 years who received an inactivated influenza vaccine. Donor details come from another sample of the same person, matched by shared clones.

The chain couples TRBV20-1 to TRBJ1-2, with D hard to call. The CDR3 spans 13 residues. Looked up from germline, CDR1 is DFQATT and CDR2 is SNEGSKA (reference sequence). Between the trimmed V and J ends, which lost 2 bases and 2 bases, there was a span of 9 bases. The CDR3 sequence: CSARTDGNYGYTF. In DNA, the CDR3 is TGCAGTGCTAGAACCGACGGGAACTATGGCTACACCTTC.

This clonotype was recorded many times. The CDR3 DNA follows: TGCGCCAGCAGCCAGCGGACTAGCGGGGGCCCATACAATGAGCAGTTCTTC. Amino acids: CASSQRTSGGPYNEQFF. J is TRBJ2-1 and V is TRBV4-3; TRBD2 matches at 13 bases. The trim removed 3 bases at V and 4 bases at J, leaving 6 bases unmatched. Germline CDR1 LGHNA, CDR2 YSLEER. This CDR3 contains 17 residues.

This clonotype was detected a few times. The chain couples TRBV5-5 to TRBJ1-2; D is undetermined. Germline CDR1 reads SGHKS; CDR2 reads YYEKEE (reference sequence). Trimming stripped 0 bases from V and 4 bases from J, with 16 bases between. The CDR3 extends over 16 amino acids. The CDR3 DNA reads TGTGCCAGCAGCTTGGTATCCGGGCGGGCGATCTATGGCTACACCTTC. As protein: CASSLVSGRAIYGYTF.

The rearrangement uses TRBV20-1 and TRBJ2-7; D tentatively reads TRBD1 or TRBD2 (7 bases each). The CDR3 loop spans 13 amino acids. Looked up from germline, CDR1 is DFQATT and CDR2 is SNEGSKA (reference sequence). Trimming removed 6 bases from V and 4 bases from J, with 16 bases in between. CDR3 loop: CSAGGGGVYEQYF. CDR3 nucleotide sequence: TGCAGTGCCGGGGGAGGGGGCGTATACGAGCAGTACTTC.

This clonotype was picked up a small number of times. The CDR3 sequence is CASSWRRAAQETQYF. CDR3 coding DNA: TGTGCCAGCTCATGGCGTCGGGCCGCCCAAGAGACCCAGTACTTC. The chain combines TRBV27 with TRBJ2-5; unclear D gene. This CDR3 region has 15 residues. CDR1 is MNHEY, CDR2 SMNVEV, per germline (reference sequence). V was clipped by 8 bases and J by 1 base, with 17 bases between them.

V gene TRBV6-2 or TRBV6-3 combines with J gene TRBJ2-1, with 12 bases matching TRBD2. The CDR3 is 17 residues long. The germline V gene has CDR1 MNHEY and CDR2 SVGEGT. V lost 6 bases to trimming and J lost 4 bases; unmatched junction nucleotides: 10. This chain's CDR3 is CASRPTSGRGFYNEQFF. CDR3 nucleotide sequence: TGTGCCAGCAGACCGACTAGCGGGAGAGGATTTTACAATGAGCAGTTCTTC.

The chain combines TRBV4-1 with TRBJ1-2, with a tentative D call TRBD1 (6 bases). CDR1 and CDR2 (germline): MGHRA, YSYEKL. The V end lost 1 base, the J end lost 6 bases, and 12 bases lay between the germline ends. The CDR3 is 14 residues long. CDR3 region: CASSQVRTVNGYTF. The CDR3 DNA reads TGCGCCAGCAGCCAAGTGCGGACAGTAAATGGCTACACCTTC.